This entry describes one T cell receptor beta chain. What it recognizes is unknown. The same CDR3 arises from other DNA sequences in this sample as well. V was clipped by 0 bases and J by 3 bases, with 10 bases between them. Germline V gene data show CDR1 as SGHTA and CDR2 as FQGNSA. The CDR3 extends over 15 amino acids. TCRB transcripts that were expressed got sequenced, as all of the isolated RNA had been reverse transcribed. Libraries were prepared by immunoSEQ multiplex PCR; TCRdb keeps only in-frame clonotypes and omits some of them. The repertoire consists of roughly 170,000 clones, with about 13% occurring once and the leading ten covering less than 0.7%. The data were obtained in a study of beta chain features in type 1 diabetes. General study points: Among patients, naive, central memory and Treg TCRB repertoires appeared more similar than among healthy donors. Type 1 diabetes patients showed a moderate but significant shortening of TCRB CDR3s in all four CD4+ subsets.

This TCR was sampled from a woman younger than 35 in good health. The chain employs TRBV7-2 and TRBJ2-3; maybe TRBD2 (6 bases). Input material: central memory CD4+ T cells from blood. Here the CDR3 DNA reads TGTGCCAGCAGCTTAGCGGCTCGGGGGACAGATACGCAGTATTTT. Translating it yields CASSLAARGTDTQYF.